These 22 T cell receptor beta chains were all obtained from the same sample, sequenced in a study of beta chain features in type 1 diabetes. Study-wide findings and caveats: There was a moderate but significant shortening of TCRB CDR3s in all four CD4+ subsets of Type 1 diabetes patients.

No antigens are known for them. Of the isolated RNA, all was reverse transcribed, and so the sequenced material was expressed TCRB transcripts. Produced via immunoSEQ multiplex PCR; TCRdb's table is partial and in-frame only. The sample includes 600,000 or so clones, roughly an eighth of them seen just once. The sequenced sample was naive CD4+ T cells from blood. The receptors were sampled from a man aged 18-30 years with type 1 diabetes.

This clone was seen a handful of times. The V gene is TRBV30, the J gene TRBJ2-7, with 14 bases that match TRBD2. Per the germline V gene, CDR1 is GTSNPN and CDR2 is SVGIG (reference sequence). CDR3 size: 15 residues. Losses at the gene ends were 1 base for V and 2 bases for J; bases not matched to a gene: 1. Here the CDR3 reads CAWSETSGRAYEQYF. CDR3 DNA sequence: TGTGCCTGGAGTGAGACTAGCGGGAGGGCCTACGAGCAGTACTTC.

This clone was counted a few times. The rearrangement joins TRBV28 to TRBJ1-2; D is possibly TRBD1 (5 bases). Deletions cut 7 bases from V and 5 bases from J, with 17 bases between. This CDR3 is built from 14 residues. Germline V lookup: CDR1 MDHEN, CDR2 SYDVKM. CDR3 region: CASISPTAPYGYTF. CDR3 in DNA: TGTGCCAGCATTTCACCGACAGCCCCTTATGGCTACACCTTC.

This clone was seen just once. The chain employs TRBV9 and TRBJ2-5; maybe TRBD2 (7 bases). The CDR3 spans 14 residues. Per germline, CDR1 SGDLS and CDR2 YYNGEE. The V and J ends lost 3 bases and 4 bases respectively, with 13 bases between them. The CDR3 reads CASSGEGGRETQYF. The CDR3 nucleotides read TGTGCCAGCAGCGGAGAGGGGGGGCGAGAGACCCAGTACTTC.

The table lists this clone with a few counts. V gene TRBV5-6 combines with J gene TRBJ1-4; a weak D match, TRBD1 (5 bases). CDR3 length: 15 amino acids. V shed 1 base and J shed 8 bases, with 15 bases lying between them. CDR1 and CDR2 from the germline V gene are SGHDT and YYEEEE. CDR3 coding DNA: TGTGCCAGCAGCTTGAGGACCACGGGGGACGAAAAACTGTTTTTT. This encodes CASSLRTTGDEKLFF. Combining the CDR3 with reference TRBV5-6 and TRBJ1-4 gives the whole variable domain DAGVTQSPTHLIKTRGQQVTLRCSPKSGHDTVSWYQQALGQGPQFIFQYYEEEERQRGNFPDRFSGHQFPNYSSELNVNALLLGDSALYLCASSLRTTGDEKLFFGSGTQLSVL.

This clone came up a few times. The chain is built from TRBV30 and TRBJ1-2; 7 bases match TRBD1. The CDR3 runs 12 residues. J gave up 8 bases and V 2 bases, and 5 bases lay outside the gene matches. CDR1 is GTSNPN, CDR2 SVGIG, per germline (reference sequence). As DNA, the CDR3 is TGTGCCTGGAGTAAGGGGGCGTGGGGCTACACCTTC. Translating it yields CAWSKGAWGYTF.

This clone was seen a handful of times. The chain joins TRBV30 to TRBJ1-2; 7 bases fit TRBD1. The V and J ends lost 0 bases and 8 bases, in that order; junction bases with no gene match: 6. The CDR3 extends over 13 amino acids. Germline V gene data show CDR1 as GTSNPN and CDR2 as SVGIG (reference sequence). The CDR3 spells CAWSVGDRVGYTF. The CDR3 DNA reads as TGTGCCTGGAGTGTAGGTGACAGGGTAGGCTACACCTTC.

CDR3 residues: CASSLEPGGFTDTQYF. For the CDR3, the DNA is TGCGCCAGCAGCTTGGAGCCAGGGGGCTTTACAGATACGCAGTATTTT. The chain has TRBV5-1 and TRBJ2-3, with 8 bases aligning to TRBD1. In germline, CDR1 is SGHRS, CDR2 YFSETQ. The CDR3 is 16 residues long. Germline trimming cut 0 bases from V and 3 bases from J; bases unmatched to any gene: 6.

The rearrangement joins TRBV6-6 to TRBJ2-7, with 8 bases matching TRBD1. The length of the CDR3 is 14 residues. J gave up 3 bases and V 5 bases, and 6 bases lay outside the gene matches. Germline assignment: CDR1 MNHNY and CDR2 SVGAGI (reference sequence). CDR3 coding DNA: TGTGCCAGCAGTGGACAGGGCGCCAACTACGAGCAGTACTTC. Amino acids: CASSGQGANYEQYF.

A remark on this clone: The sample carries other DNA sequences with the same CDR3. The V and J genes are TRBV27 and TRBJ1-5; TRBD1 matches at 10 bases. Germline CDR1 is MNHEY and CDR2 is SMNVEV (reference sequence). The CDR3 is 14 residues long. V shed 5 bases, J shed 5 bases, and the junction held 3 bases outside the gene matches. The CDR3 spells CASSPGTGDQPQHF. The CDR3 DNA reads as TGTGCCAGCAGTCCAGGGACAGGGGATCAGCCCCAGCATTTT.

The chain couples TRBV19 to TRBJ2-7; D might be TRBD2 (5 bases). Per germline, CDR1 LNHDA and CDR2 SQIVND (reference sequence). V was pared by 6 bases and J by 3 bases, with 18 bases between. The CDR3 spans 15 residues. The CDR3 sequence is CASSKQGRLNYEQYF. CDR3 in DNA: TGTGCCAGTAGCAAACAAGGGAGACTTAACTACGAGCAGTACTTC.

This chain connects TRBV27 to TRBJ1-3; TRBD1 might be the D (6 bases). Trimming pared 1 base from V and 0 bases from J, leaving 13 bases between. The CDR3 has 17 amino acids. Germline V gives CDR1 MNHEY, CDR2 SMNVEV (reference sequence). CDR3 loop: CASSLYGQGTSGNTIYF. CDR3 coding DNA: TGTGCCAGCAGTTTATATGGCCAGGGGACCTCTGGAAACACCATATATTTT.

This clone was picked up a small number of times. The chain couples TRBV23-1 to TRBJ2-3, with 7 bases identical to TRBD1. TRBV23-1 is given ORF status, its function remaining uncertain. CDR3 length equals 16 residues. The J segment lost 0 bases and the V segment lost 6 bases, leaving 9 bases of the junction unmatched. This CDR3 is CASSWSGQVSTDTQYF. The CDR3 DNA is TGCGCCAGCAGCTGGTCCGGACAGGTTAGCACAGATACGCAGTATTTT.

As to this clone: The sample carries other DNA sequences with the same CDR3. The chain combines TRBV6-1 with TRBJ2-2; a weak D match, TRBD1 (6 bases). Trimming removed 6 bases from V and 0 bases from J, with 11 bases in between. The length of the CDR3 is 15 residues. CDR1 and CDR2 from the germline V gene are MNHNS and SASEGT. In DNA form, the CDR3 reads TGTGCCAGCAGCCTCGGGACAACGAACACCGGGGAGCTGTTTTTT. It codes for CASSLGTTNTGELFF.

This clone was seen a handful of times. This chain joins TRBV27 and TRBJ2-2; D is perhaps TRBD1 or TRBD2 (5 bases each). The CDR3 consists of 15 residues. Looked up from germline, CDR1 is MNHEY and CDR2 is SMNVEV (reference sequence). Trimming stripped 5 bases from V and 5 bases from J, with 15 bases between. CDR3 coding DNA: TGTGCCAGCAGTCTAGGGCAGGGACGGACCGGGGAGCTGTTTTTT. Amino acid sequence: CASSLGQGRTGELFF.

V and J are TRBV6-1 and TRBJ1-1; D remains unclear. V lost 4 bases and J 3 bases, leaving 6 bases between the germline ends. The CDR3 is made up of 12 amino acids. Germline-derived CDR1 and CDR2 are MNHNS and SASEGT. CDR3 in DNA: TGTGCCAGCAGTGCACGGGACACTGAAGCTTTCTTT. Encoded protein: CASSARDTEAFF.

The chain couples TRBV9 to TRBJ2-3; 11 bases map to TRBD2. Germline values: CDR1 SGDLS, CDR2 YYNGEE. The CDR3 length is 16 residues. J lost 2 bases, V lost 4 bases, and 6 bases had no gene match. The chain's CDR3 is CASSSGTSGFTDTQYF. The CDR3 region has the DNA TGTGCCAGCAGCTCCGGGACTAGCGGCTTCACAGATACGCAGTATTTT.

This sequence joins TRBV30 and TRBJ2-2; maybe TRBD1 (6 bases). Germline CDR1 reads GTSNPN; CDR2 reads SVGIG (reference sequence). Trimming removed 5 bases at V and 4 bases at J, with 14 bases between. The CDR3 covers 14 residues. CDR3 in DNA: TGTGCCTGGGTCGAGGGGGTAGGCACCGGGGAGCTGTTTTTT. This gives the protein CAWVEGVGTGELFF.

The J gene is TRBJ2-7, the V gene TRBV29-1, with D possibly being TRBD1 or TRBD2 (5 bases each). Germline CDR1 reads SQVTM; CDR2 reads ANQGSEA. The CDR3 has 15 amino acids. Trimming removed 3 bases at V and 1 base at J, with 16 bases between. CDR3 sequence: CSVELFGTRSYEQYF. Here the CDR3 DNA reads TGCAGCGTTGAGTTGTTCGGGACGCGGTCCTACGAGCAGTACTTC.

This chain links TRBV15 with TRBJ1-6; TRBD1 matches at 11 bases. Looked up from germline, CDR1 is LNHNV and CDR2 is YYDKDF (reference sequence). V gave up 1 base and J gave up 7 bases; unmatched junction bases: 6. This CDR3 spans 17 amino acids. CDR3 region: CATSRGGDRGWNSPLHF. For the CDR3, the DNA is TGTGCCACCAGCAGAGGTGGGGACAGGGGGTGGAATTCACCCCTCCACTTT.

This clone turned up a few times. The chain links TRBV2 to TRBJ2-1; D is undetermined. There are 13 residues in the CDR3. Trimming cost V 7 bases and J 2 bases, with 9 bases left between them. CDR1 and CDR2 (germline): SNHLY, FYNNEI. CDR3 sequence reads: CASNPGAYNEQFF. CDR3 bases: TGTGCCAGCAATCCCGGAGCCTACAATGAGCAGTTCTTC.

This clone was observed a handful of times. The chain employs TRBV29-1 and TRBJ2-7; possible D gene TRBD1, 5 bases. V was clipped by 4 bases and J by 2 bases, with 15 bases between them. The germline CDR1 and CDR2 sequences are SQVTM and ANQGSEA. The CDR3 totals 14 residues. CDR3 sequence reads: CSVGGRVPPYEQYF. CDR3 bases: TGCAGCGTTGGTGGCAGGGTCCCCCCCTACGAGCAGTACTTC.

In nucleotides, the CDR3 is TGTGCCTGGGGACAGGGTGAAAAACTGTTTTTT. Translated, it gives CAWGQGEKLFF. The rearrangement links TRBV30 to TRBJ1-4, with 8 bases identical to TRBD1. The CDR3 has 11 residues. Trimming at V came to 5 bases and at J to 7 bases, leaving 0 bases not matched to a gene. CDR1 is GTSNPN, CDR2 SVGIG, per germline (reference sequence). The full variable domain, rest sourced from reference TRBV30 and TRBJ1-4, is SQTIHQWPATLVQPVGSPLSLECTVEGTSNPNLYWYRQAAGRGLQLLFYSVGIGQISSEVPQNLSASRPQDRQFILSSKKLLLSDSGFYLCAWGQGEKLFFGSGTQLSVL.